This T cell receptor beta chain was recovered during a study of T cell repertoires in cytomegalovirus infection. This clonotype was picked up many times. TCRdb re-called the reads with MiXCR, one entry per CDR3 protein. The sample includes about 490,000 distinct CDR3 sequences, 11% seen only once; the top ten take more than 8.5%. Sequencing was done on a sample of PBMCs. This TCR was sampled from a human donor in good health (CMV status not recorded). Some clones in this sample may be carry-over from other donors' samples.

This chain's CDR3 is CASSSGRNYGYTF. Written as DNA, the CDR3 is TGTGCCAGCAGCTCCGGACGGAACTATGGCTACACCTTC. This chain links TRBV7-9 with TRBJ1-2; D remains ambiguous. Per the germline V gene, CDR1 is SEHNR and CDR2 is FQNEAQ (reference sequence). V was clipped by 4 bases and J by 2 bases, with 8 bases between them. The CDR3 has 13 residues. The variable domain in full, with the rest retrieved from reference TRBV7-9 and TRBJ1-2, is DTGVSQNPRHKITKRGQNVTFRCDPISEHNRLYWYRQTLGQGPEFLTYFQNEAQLEKSRLLSDRFSAERPKGSFSTLEIQRTEQGDSAMYLCASSSGRNYGYTFGSGTRLTVV.